This record concerns one TCR beta chain sequence. The data belong to a study of cytomegalovirus exposure and HLA in healthy donors. Trimming removed 0 bases from V and 4 bases from J, with 10 bases in between. The CDR3 spans 13 residues. Germline V gene sequence: CDR1 GTSNPN, CDR2 SVGIG (reference sequence). The study ran its PCR with 60 Vbeta and 13 Jbeta primers. Libraries were prepared by immunoSEQ multiplex PCR; TCRdb keeps only in-frame clonotypes and omits some of them. The sample has some 89,000 clones, roughly 79% seen once. This chain uses TRBV30 with TRBJ2-7, with D tentatively TRBD2 (6 bases). The origin of this receptor is a woman aged 25 to 39 in good health and CMV-seronegative. Input material: PBMCs. The chain's CDR3 is CAWSVGLNYEQYF. The CDR3 DNA is TGTGCCTGGAGTGTTGGACTAAATTACGAGCAGTACTTC.